This T cell receptor beta chain was observed in a study of T cell repertoires in cytomegalovirus infection. V lost 4 bases and J 1 base, leaving 15 bases between the germline ends. The CDR3 has 16 amino acids. The germline gives CDR1 SGHDN, CDR2 FVKESK. TCRdb re-analysed the reads in MiXCR, keeping a single row per CDR3 protein. The sample records hundreds of thousands of distinct CDR3 sequences, roughly 30% being singletons. Findings and limits, study-wide: People with CMV and the relevant HLA were identified by cumulative public TCR beta family frequency. HLA-C-restricted, CMV-specific TCR beta clonotypes were dominant ex vivo.

This clonotype was found a few times. The antigen is undetermined. This TCR was recovered from a human donor in good health (CMV status not recorded). Some clones in this sample may be carry-over from other donors' samples. This sample comprised cultured CD8+ T cells from PBMCs, obtained from culture after CMV antigen stimulation. V gene TRBV14 combines with J gene TRBJ2-3; either TRBD1 or TRBD2 may fit D (5 bases each). CDR3 DNA sequence: TGTGCCAGCAGCCTATATCGGGGCTTCCGCACAGATACGCAGTATTTT. It encodes CASSLYRGFRTDTQYF.